This T cell receptor (beta chain) was sequenced in a study of shared clonotypes between healthy human individuals. Overall study context: Each donor's CD8 memory used one plate, CD8 naive two, each CD4 subset three. Study-level points and caveats: Clonotypes which were not shared had lower generation probabilities than clonotypes that all four donors shared.

The assay was immunoSEQ multiplex PCR, and TCRdb's table has in-frame clones only and misses some. The sample includes roughly 2 million clones, approximately 94% of them seen just once. Terminally differentiated effector memory CD45RA+ cells were excluded by CCR7 positive selection of CD45RO-negative cells. About this clone: Its antigen is not identified.

The sample taken for sequencing was naive CD8+ T cells sorted from blood. The clonotype originates from a man between 18 and 35 years old in good health.

In nucleotides, the CDR3 is TGTGCCAGCAGTTACAGGGGAGGGTACGAGCAGTACTTC. As protein: CASSYRGGYEQYF. The chain is built from TRBV7-9 and TRBJ2-7; D is possibly TRBD1 or TRBD2 (7 bases each). V lost 6 bases, J lost 4 bases, and 13 bases lay in between. This CDR3 has 13 residues. Germline CDR1 and CDR2: SEHNR and FQNEAQ (reference sequence).